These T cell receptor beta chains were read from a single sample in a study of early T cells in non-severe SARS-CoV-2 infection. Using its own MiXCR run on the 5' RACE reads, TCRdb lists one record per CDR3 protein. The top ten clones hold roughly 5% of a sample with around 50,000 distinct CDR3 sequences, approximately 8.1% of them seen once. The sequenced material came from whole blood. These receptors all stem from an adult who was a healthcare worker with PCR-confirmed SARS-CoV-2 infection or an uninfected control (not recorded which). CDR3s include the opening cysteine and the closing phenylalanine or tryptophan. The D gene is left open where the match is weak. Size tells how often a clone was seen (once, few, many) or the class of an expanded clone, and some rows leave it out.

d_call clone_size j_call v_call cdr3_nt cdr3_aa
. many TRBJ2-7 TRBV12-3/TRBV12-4 TGTGCCAGCAGTTTGGTACAGCTTGTCGACGAGCAGTACTTC CASSLVQLVDEQYF
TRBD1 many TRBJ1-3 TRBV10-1 TGCGCCAGCTCGGACAGGGGAACTGGAAACACCATATATTTT CASSDRGTGNTIYF
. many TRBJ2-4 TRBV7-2 TGTGCCAGCAGCTTAGGGACATTAGGAAAGCGAGCCAAAAACATTCAGTACTTC CASSLGTLGKRAKNIQYF
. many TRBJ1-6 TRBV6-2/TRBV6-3 TGTGCCAGCACCCTCCTGCCTGAGGCTAATCGGGATTCACCCCTCCACTTT CASTLLPEANRDSPLHF
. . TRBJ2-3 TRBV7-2 TGTGCCAGCAGCCGGGGGCTCTGGACAGATACGCAGTATTTT CASSRGLWTDTQYF
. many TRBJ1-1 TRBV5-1 TGCGCCAGCGGCAAGGGGCAAGTAACTGAAGCTTTCTTT CASGKGQVTEAFF
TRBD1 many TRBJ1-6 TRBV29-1 TGCAGCGTTGAAACTGGGGACAGGGAGGCACAGTCACCCCTCCACTTT CSVETGDREAQSPLHF
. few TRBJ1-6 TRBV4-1 TGCGCCAGCAGCCAAGACTCGGCGTCAAATTCACCCCTCCACTTT CASSQDSASNSPLHF
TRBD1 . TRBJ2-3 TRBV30 TGTGCCGCCCAGACAGGGGGCACAGATACGCAGTATTTT CAAQTGGTDTQYF
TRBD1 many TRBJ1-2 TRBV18 TGTGCCAGCTCACCACCAGGACAGGGGGCGAGTGGCTACACCTTC CASSPPGQGASGYTF